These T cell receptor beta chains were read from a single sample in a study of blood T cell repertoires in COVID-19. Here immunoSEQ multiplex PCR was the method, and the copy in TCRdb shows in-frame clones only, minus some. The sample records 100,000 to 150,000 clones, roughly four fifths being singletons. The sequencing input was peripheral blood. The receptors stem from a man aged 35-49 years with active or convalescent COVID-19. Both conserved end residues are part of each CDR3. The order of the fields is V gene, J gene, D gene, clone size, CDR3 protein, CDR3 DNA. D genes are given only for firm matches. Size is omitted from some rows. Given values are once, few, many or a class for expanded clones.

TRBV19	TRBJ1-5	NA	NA	CASSIEHFGTKQYQPQHF	TGTGCCAGTAGTATAGAGCATTTTGGGACAAAACAATATCAGCCCCAGCATTTT
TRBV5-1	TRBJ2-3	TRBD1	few	CASSPGQYTDTQYF	TGCGCCAGCAGCCCGGGACAGTATACAGATACGCAGTATTTT
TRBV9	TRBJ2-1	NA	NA	CASSVEGTNNEQFF	TGTGCCAGCAGCGTAGAGGGGACAAACAATGAGCAGTTCTTC
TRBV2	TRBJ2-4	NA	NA	CASQISGNIQYF	TGTGCCAGCCAGATTAGCGGAAACATTCAGTACTTC
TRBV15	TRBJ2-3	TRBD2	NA	CATSRDQKAGATDTQYF	TGTGCCACCAGCAGAGATCAGAAAGCGGGGGCCACAGATACGCAGTATTTT
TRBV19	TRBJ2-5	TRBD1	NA	CASSIDTGGQETQYF	TGTGCCAGTAGTATTGATACAGGGGGTCAAGAGACCCAGTACTTC
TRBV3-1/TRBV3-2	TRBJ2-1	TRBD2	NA	CASSLTRAASGGAYNEQFF	TGTGCCAGCAGCCTCACCCGGGCGGCTAGCGGGGGGGCATACAATGAGCAGTTCTTC
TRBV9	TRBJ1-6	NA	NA	CASSLGWGEVGSPLHF	TGTGCCAGCAGCCTAGGGTGGGGCGAGGTAGGATCACCCCTCCACTTT
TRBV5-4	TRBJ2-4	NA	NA	CASSLVGDIQYF	TGTGCCAGCAGCTTGGTAGGGGACATTCAGTACTTC
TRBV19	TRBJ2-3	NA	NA	CASSKSRASTDTQYF	TGTGCCAGTAGTAAATCACGCGCTAGCACAGATACGCAGTATTTT
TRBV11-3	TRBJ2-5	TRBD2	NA	CASSLGLAGGVETQYF	TGTGCCAGCAGCCTTGGACTAGCGGGGGGTGTGGAGACCCAGTACTTC
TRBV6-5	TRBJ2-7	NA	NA	CASSYSAGANYEQYF	TGTGCCAGCAGTTACTCGGCAGGGGCCAACTACGAGCAGTACTTC
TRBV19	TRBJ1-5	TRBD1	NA	CASSTRQGAGNQPQHF	TGTGCCAGTAGTACCAGACAGGGGGCAGGCAATCAGCCCCAGCATTTT
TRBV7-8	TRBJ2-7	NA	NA	CASSLVVLSYEQYF	TGTGCCAGCAGCTTAGTTGTTCTCTCCTACGAGCAGTACTTC
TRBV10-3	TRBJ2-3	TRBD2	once	CAISESSLAGGGDTQYF	TGTGCCATCAGTGAGTCGAGCCTAGCGGGGGGCGGGGATACGCAGTATTTT
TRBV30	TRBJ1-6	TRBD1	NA	CAWRLRTGNSPLHF	TGTGCCTGGAGACTTAGGACAGGGAATTCACCCCTCCACTTT
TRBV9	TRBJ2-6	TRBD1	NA	CASSVGTGAGANVLTF	TGTGCCAGCAGCGTCGGTACAGGGGCTGGGGCCAACGTCCTGACTTTC